This TCR beta chain is from a study of T cell repertoires in cytomegalovirus infection. Overall study: It can be stated that public TCR beta signatures indicated CMV infection as well as a matching HLA type. The study's findings and limits: Identification of carriers of CMV plus the relevant HLA was performed using cumulative public TCR beta family frequency. CMV-specific TCR beta clonotypes restricted by HLA-C dominated the ex vivo response.

TCRdb independently ran MiXCR on the reads; one entry per CDR3 protein. The sample includes a few hundred thousand distinct CDR3 sequences, around a tenth seen only once; the top ten take 4.3%. V was cut by 5 bases and J by 7 bases, with 17 bases left in between. CDR3 length equals 15 residues. Germline V lookup: CDR1 SEHNR, CDR2 FQNEAQ (reference sequence). Details on this clonotype: Its antigen is currently unknown.

This TCR came from a human donor in good health (CMV status not recorded). Some clones in this sample may be carry-over from other donors' samples. The V gene is TRBV7-9, the J gene TRBJ2-2; maybe TRBD2 (7 bases). Sequencing was carried out using PBMCs. This CDR3 is CASSARGGFSGELFF. The CDR3 DNA reads TGTGCCAGCAGCGCCCGCGGGGGCTTCAGCGGGGAGCTGTTTTTT.